Presented here are 3 T cell receptor beta chains from one specimen sequenced in a study of response to subunit inactivated influenza vaccine. TCRdb itself ran the RT-PCR reads through MiXCR, one entry per CDR3 protein. Here the sample spans about 780,000 distinct CDR3 sequences, under 20% being singletons. The specimen was PBMCs from blood, collected 4 to 6 days after vaccination. All receptors derive from a man in his fifties who received an inactivated influenza vaccine.

V usage is TRBV5-1 and J usage is TRBJ1-2, with a weak D call TRBD1 (6 bases). This CDR3 contains 15 residues. The V end was cut by 0 bases, the J end by 4 bases, with 13 bases between. Per germline, CDR1 SGHRS and CDR2 YFSETQ. The CDR3 sequence: CASSLGDMQFYGYTF. CDR3 in DNA: TGCGCCAGCAGCTTGGGGGACATGCAATTCTATGGCTACACCTTC.

In this sample, this clonotype turned up many times. The V call is TRBV5-1, the J call TRBJ2-1, with 7 bases identical to TRBD1. CDR3 length: 12 residues. The junction had 4 bases not matched to a gene; V was cut back by 4 bases and J by 9 bases. Germline CDR1 SGHRS, CDR2 YFSETQ. The CDR3 DNA follows: TGCGCCAGCAGCCACGCAGGGGGTGAGCAGTTCTTC. Translating it yields CASSHAGGEQFF.

The V and J genes are TRBV9 and TRBJ2-7; TRBD1 aligns across 7 bases. In germline, CDR1 is SGDLS, CDR2 YYNGEE. The length of the CDR3 is 16 residues. The J segment lost 0 bases and the V segment lost 3 bases, leaving 9 bases of the junction unmatched. CDR3 amino acids: CASSGGGGGPSYEQYF. CDR3 nucleotide sequence: TGTGCCAGCAGCGGAGGGGGCGGCGGGCCCTCCTACGAGCAGTACTTC.